The TCR beta chain under discussion was sequenced for a study of regulatory T cells in long-lasting Graves disease. Study conclusions and caveats: Having few samples may have compromised the accuracy.

This clonotype showed up many times. Antigen: not known. The time point: persistent/refractory GD, antithyroid drugs over 5 years with positive TRAb. There was RNA extracted from PBMCs, and the TCR library was made from it. HTBI primers from iRepertoire and Arm-PCR of CDR3 regions yielded the TCR beta libraries. In TCRdb, the multiplex PCR reads were re-called with MiXCR into one record per CDR3 protein. This sample carries about 460,000 distinct CDR3 sequences, 22% of them seen once, and the ten largest clones take about 12%. The CDR3 is 13 residues long. V was trimmed by 7 bases and J by 6 bases, leaving 12 bases between them.

V and J are TRBV12-3 or TRBV12-4 and TRBJ1-4; D perhaps matches TRBD1 (6 bases). The source of this sequence is a female donor with Graves disease. The sequencing here drew on peripheral blood mononuclear cells (PBMCs), taken when the disease was refractory, from a patient treated with antithyroid drugs. This CDR3 is CASNTWTDEKLFF. CDR3 in DNA: TGTGCCAGCAACACGTGGACAGATGAAAAACTGTTTTTT.